The 30 T cell receptor beta chains listed next were all sequenced from one sample in a study of CD8+ T cells in alopecia areata. Once RNA had been extracted, it was reverse transcribed into cDNA to act as the sequencing template. Generated by immunoSEQ multiplex PCR, the TCRdb table keeps only in-frame clones and is missing some. Here the sample spans tens of thousands of clones, about two thirds being singletons. Sequenced input: NKG2D-high CD8+ T cells sorted from blood. The receptors here all came from a human donor with alopecia areata.

The V gene is TRBV4-1, the J gene TRBJ2-7, with 12 bases identical to TRBD2. The CDR3 contains 15 residues. The V gene end was trimmed by 3 bases and the J gene end by 2 bases; junction bases not matched to a gene: 2. The germline CDR1 and CDR2 sequences are MGHRA and YSYEKL. CDR3 sequence: CASSHRLAGAYEQYF. The DNA of the CDR3 is TGCGCCAGCAGCCACCGACTAGCGGGGGCCTACGAGCAGTACTTC.

This chain uses TRBV29-1 with TRBJ2-1; 9 bases align to TRBD2. CDR3 size: 13 residues. The germline gives CDR1 SQVTM, CDR2 ANQGSEA. Trimming removed 3 bases from V and 4 bases from J; junction bases left unmatched: 1. In DNA, the CDR3 is TGCAGCGTTGAGCTAGCGGGGTACAATGAGCAGTTCTTC. It codes for CSVELAGYNEQFF.

In this sample, this clone turned up a few times. This rearrangement joins TRBV7-9 to TRBJ2-2, with D perhaps matching TRBD2 (5 bases). The CDR3 consists of 16 residues. Germline values: CDR1 SEHNR, CDR2 FQNEAQ (reference sequence). V was cut by 6 bases and J by 0 bases, with 14 bases left in between. Here the CDR3 reads CASRQSGTANTGELFF. The CDR3 DNA sequence: TGTGCCAGCAGACAAAGCGGAACCGCGAACACCGGGGAGCTGTTTTTT. Together with reference TRBV7-9 and TRBJ2-2, the CDR3 gives the full variable domain: DTGVSQNPRHKITKRGQNVTFRCDPISEHNRLYWYRQTLGQGPEFLTYFQNEAQLEKSRLLSDRFSAERPKGSFSTLEIQRTEQGDSAMYLCASRQSGTANTGELFFGEGSRLTVL.

This clone was counted between two and nine times. The V and J genes are TRBV15 and TRBJ2-1; a weak D match, TRBD1 (6 bases). The V gene's germline CDR1 is LNHNV and CDR2 YYDKDF (reference sequence). V was shortened by 0 bases and J by 7 bases, with 13 bases between the two germline ends. The CDR3 length is 15 residues. CDR3 nucleotides: TGTGCCACCAGCAGAGACAGGGGTTTAGGGAATGAGCAGTTCTTC. This gives the protein CATSRDRGLGNEQFF.

This rearrangement joins TRBV11-2 to TRBJ2-2; TRBD2 matches 8 bases. V shed 2 bases, J shed 2 bases, and the junction held 4 bases outside the gene matches. Per germline, CDR1 SGHAT and CDR2 FQNNGV. The CDR3 runs 16 residues. The CDR3 region is CASSLSLAGNTGELFF. In nucleotides, the CDR3 is TGTGCCAGCAGCTTAAGTCTAGCGGGCAACACCGGGGAGCTGTTTTTT.

This clone showed up just a few times. This chain uses TRBV4-3 with TRBJ2-7, with D possibly TRBD1 on 6 matching bases. The CDR3 runs to 13 residues. V was cut by 3 bases and J by 5 bases, with 11 bases left in between. Germline CDR1 and CDR2: LGHNA and YSLEER. CDR3 in amino acids: CASSQGANDEQYF. DNA for the CDR3: TGCGCCAGCAGCCAGGGGGCGAACGACGAGCAGTACTTC.

This clone was observed a single time. The V and J genes are TRBV29-1 and TRBJ2-7; 9 positions match TRBD1. The V and J ends lost 6 bases and 6 bases, in that order; junction bases with no gene match: 9. Germline V gives CDR1 SQVTM, CDR2 ANQGSEA. CDR3 length: 13 residues. Here the CDR3 DNA reads TGCAGCGTGGCCGGGACAGGGACGGGCGAGCAGTACTTC. Its protein is CSVAGTGTGEQYF.

The V gene is TRBV4-1, the J gene TRBJ2-5; no definite D call. In germline, CDR1 is MGHRA, CDR2 YSYEKL. The CDR3 loop spans 14 amino acids. V shed 0 bases and J shed 7 bases, with 12 bases lying between them. CDR3 in DNA: TGCGCCAGCAGCCAAGATGACGGTTACGGGACCCAGTACTTC. This sequence encodes CASSQDDGYGTQYF.

This clone came up a few times. The CDR3 here is CSVQTGGSYGYTF. In DNA form, the CDR3 reads TGCAGCGTGCAGACAGGGGGCAGCTATGGCTACACCTTC. This chain uses TRBV29-1 with TRBJ1-2; 10 bases align to TRBD1. The germline V gene encodes CDR1 SQVTM and CDR2 ANQGSEA. The CDR3 totals 13 residues. Trimming took 6 bases from V and 4 from J; bases not matched to a gene: 5.

There are a few counts of this clone. The chain has TRBV4-3 and TRBJ1-1; 11 bases are a match to TRBD1. The CDR3 has 15 residues. Germline CDR1 is LGHNA and CDR2 is YSLEER. J was trimmed by 10 bases and V by 2 bases; bases with no gene match: 9. The CDR3 bases are TGCGCCAGCAGCCAAAGCAACCCGGGACAGGGGGGAGCTTTCTTT. This codes for CASSQSNPGQGGAFF.

The table lists this clone with a few counts. This chain connects TRBV19 to TRBJ1-1, with D unclear. Germline V gives CDR1 LNHDA, CDR2 SQIVND (reference sequence). V lost 5 bases and J lost 3, with 16 bases in between. There are 15 residues in the CDR3. CDR3 residues: CASSLLDGPYTEAFF. The CDR3 DNA is TGTGCCAGTAGTTTACTAGACGGACCGTACACTGAAGCTTTCTTT. The complete variable domain, with remaining parts taken from reference TRBV19 and TRBJ1-1, reads DGGITQSPKYLFRKEGQNVTLSCEQNLNHDAMYWYRQDPGQGLRLIYYSQIVNDFQKGDIAEGYSVSREKKESFPLTVTSAQKNPTAFYLCASSLLDGPYTEAFFGQGTRLTVV.

The chain links TRBV7-9 to TRBJ1-1; 9 positions agree with TRBD1. Germline values: CDR1 SEHNR, CDR2 FQNEAQ (reference sequence). V lost 4 bases and J lost 6; bases outside the gene matches: 12. CDR3 size: 16 residues. CDR3 nucleotides: TGTGCCAGCAGCTCAGCCGGGACAGGGTTAATCCCTGAAGCTTTCTTT. It specifies CASSSAGTGLIPEAFF.

The chain carries TRBV7-9 and TRBJ2-7, with D unclear. The V and J ends lost 5 bases and 0 bases respectively, with 14 bases between them. Per the germline V gene, CDR1 is SEHNR and CDR2 is FQNEAQ (reference sequence). This CDR3 has 15 residues. Here the CDR3 DNA reads TGTGCCAGCAGCCGAATAGGCAGGCTCTCCTACGAGCAGTACTTC. This encodes CASSRIGRLSYEQYF. Using reference TRBV7-9 and TRBJ2-7 for the parts outside the CDR3, the full variable domain is DTGVSQNPRHKITKRGQNVTFRCDPISEHNRLYWYRQTLGQGPEFLTYFQNEAQLEKSRLLSDRFSAERPKGSFSTLEIQRTEQGDSAMYLCASSRIGRLSYEQYFGPGTRLTVT.

This chain connects TRBV5-4 to TRBJ2-5; D is ambiguous. CDR1 is SGHNT and CDR2 is YYREEE in the germline V gene (reference sequence). Trimming took off 0 bases at V and 2 bases at J, with 17 bases between the two ends. The CDR3 is 17 residues long. CDR3 in amino acids: CASSLAYDTLTQETQYF. CDR3 sequence (DNA): TGTGCCAGCAGCTTGGCTTACGACACCTTGACTCAAGAGACCCAGTACTTC.

The rearrangement joins TRBV27 to TRBJ2-7, with 12 bases aligning to TRBD1. V lost 3 bases and J lost 3; bases outside the gene matches: 3. Germline-derived CDR1 and CDR2 are MNHEY and SMNVEV (reference sequence). The CDR3 loop spans 15 amino acids. The CDR3 DNA follows: TGTGCCAGCAGTTTGGGGACAGGGGGCAACTACGAGCAGTACTTC. This codes for CASSLGTGGNYEQYF.

The CDR3 DNA follows: TGCGCCAGCAGCCAAGAGAAAGGCAGGGGTGGGACCGGGGAGCTGTTTTTT. It encodes CASSQEKGRGGTGELFF. V is TRBV4-1 and J is TRBJ2-2; TRBD1 might be the D (6 bases). V shed 0 bases and J shed 5 bases, with 16 bases lying between them. This CDR3 spans 17 amino acids. Germline CDR1 reads MGHRA; CDR2 reads YSYEKL.

The chain uses TRBV7-9 and TRBJ1-1, with D tentatively TRBD1 (5 bases). V lost 3 bases and J lost 7, with 9 bases in between. Per the germline V gene, CDR1 is SEHNR and CDR2 is FQNEAQ (reference sequence). The CDR3 extends over 12 amino acids. The CDR3 is CASSFGHFEAFF. CDR3 nucleotides: TGTGCCAGCAGCTTTGGACATTTTGAAGCTTTCTTT.

The chain recombines TRBV27 with TRBJ1-1, with a possible D match to TRBD1 (5 bases). This CDR3 has 14 residues. The V and J ends lost 1 base and 5 bases respectively, with 11 bases between them. Germline CDR1 reads MNHEY; CDR2 reads SMNVEV (reference sequence). CDR3 bases: TGTGCCAGCAGTTTATGGGGAAGGGGAACTGAAGCTTTCTTT. This codes for CASSLWGRGTEAFF.

This clone showed up just once. This chain connects TRBV5-1 to TRBJ2-1, with D perhaps matching TRBD2 (5 bases). The V and J ends lost 2 bases and 1 base respectively, with 7 bases between them. CDR3 length: 14 residues. Germline CDR1 is SGHRS and CDR2 is YFSETQ. The chain's CDR3 is CASSFGVSYNEQFF. CDR3 coding DNA: TGCGCCAGCAGCTTCGGGGTTTCCTACAATGAGCAGTTCTTC.

V is TRBV27 and J is TRBJ2-7; D is undetermined. CDR1 is MNHEY, CDR2 SMNVEV, per germline (reference sequence). The CDR3 totals 13 residues. V lost 2 bases, J lost 0 bases, and 5 bases lay in between. The CDR3 region has the DNA TGTGCCAGCAGTTTAAGCGACTCCTACGAGCAGTACTTC. It codes for CASSLSDSYEQYF.

This chain connects TRBV7-3 to TRBJ2-1; TRBD2 might be the D (5 bases). With 5 bases removed from V and 10 bases from J, the gap between germline ends came to 12 bases. Germline V gene data show CDR1 as SGHTA and CDR2 as FQGTGA. This CDR3 contains 12 residues. The chain's CDR3 is CASSLPSGEQFF. The CDR3 DNA reads as TGTGCCAGCAGCCTCCCGTCGGGGGAGCAGTTCTTC. The entire variable domain, with the rest obtained from reference TRBV7-3 and TRBJ2-1, is as follows: GAGVSQTPSNKVTEKGKYVELRCDPISGHTALYWYRQSLGQGPEFLIYFQGTGAADDSGLPNDRFFAVRPEGSVSTLKIQRTERGDSAVYLCASSLPSGEQFFGPGTRLTVL.

This chain joins TRBV11-2 and TRBJ2-7; the D is unclear. The germline gives CDR1 SGHAT, CDR2 FQNNGV. The length of the CDR3 is 12 residues. Trimming removed 2 bases at V and 2 bases at J, with 4 bases between. The CDR3 DNA is TGTGCCAGCAGCTTAAGTGCCTACGAGCAGTACTTC. Translation: CASSLSAYEQYF.

This chain uses TRBV5-1 with TRBJ2-3; 9 positions agree with TRBD2. Germline CDR1 and CDR2: SGHRS and YFSETQ. The junction had 8 bases not matched to a gene; V was cut back by 5 bases and J by 1 base. The CDR3 covers 16 residues. The CDR3 spells CASSEGTSPRTDTQYF. The CDR3 bases are TGCGCCAGCAGTGAGGGGACTAGCCCTCGCACAGATACGCAGTATTTT.

J is TRBJ2-7 and V is TRBV6-5, with unresolved D. Germline CDR1 reads MNHEY; CDR2 reads SVGAGI. The germline V and J ends were trimmed by 6 bases and 6 bases, with 15 bases remaining between them. The CDR3 consists of 13 residues. CDR3 nucleotide sequence: TGTGCCAGCAGCCAAGGACCGACCCTCGAGCAGTACTTC. Protein product: CASSQGPTLEQYF.

This clone was detected only a few times. This chain uses TRBV28 with TRBJ2-1, with a weak D call TRBD1 (6 bases). The CDR3 covers 14 residues. V was trimmed by 6 bases and J by 0 bases, leaving 9 bases between them. CDR1 is MDHEN and CDR2 is SYDVKM in the germline V gene. CDR3: CASRWDISYNEQFF. CDR3 nucleotide sequence: TGTGCCAGCAGATGGGACATCTCCTACAATGAGCAGTTCTTC.

This clone appeared a few times. The V gene is TRBV12-5, the J gene TRBJ2-5; 9 bases agree with TRBD2. Unmatched junction bases numbered 7, after V lost 0 bases and J lost 2 bases. Germline CDR1 LGHNT, CDR2 FRNRAP. The CDR3 runs 17 residues. The CDR3 coding sequence is TGTGCTAGTGGTTTGGTACTTGGACTAGCGAAACAAGAGACCCAGTACTTC. Translation gives CASGLVLGLAKQETQYF. The full variable domain, its missing parts supplied by reference TRBV12-5 and TRBJ2-5, is DARVTQTPRHKVTEMGQEVTMRCQPILGHNTVFWYRQTMMQGLELLAYFRNRAPLDDSGMPKDRFSAEMPDATLATLKIQPSEPRDSAVYFCASGLVLGLAKQETQYFGPGTRLLVL.

The rearrangement uses TRBV27 and TRBJ2-3, with D perhaps matching TRBD2 (7 bases). The CDR3 sequence is 16 residues long. CDR1 is MNHEY and CDR2 is SMNVEV in the germline V gene (reference sequence). Trimming shortened V by 1 base and J by 2 bases, and 13 bases separated the two germline ends. This CDR3 is CASSLWGGQLTDTQYF. In nucleotides, the CDR3 is TGTGCCAGCAGTTTATGGGGGGGGCAACTCACAGATACGCAGTATTTT.

In its sample, this clone was seen once. The V and J genes are TRBV7-9 and TRBJ2-3; a possible D gene is TRBD1 (6 bases). Germline V CDR1 and CDR2: SEHNR, FQNEAQ (reference sequence). The germline V and J ends were trimmed by 6 bases and 10 bases, with 14 bases remaining between them. The CDR3 is made up of 12 amino acids. The CDR3 protein is CASSSLGGSQYF. CDR3 DNA: TGTGCCAGCAGTTCTCTAGGGGGATCGCAGTATTTT.

The V and J genes are TRBV13 and TRBJ2-3; 7 nucleotides align to TRBD2. The CDR3 covers 14 residues. V lost 4 bases, J lost 5 bases, and 6 bases stayed unmatched. CDR1 is PRHDT, CDR2 FYEKMQ, per germline (reference sequence). This chain's CDR3 is CASSYAGTIDTQYF. The DNA of the CDR3 is TGTGCCAGCAGCTACGCCGGGACTATAGATACGCAGTATTTT.

DNA for the CDR3: TGCGCCAGCAGCCGCAATCCGGGACAGGGAGAAAAACTGTTTTTT. It encodes CASSRNPGQGEKLFF. The chain joins TRBV4-1 to TRBJ1-4; TRBD1 matches 9 bases. V gave up 4 bases and J gave up 8 bases; unmatched junction bases: 8. Germline-derived CDR1 and CDR2 are MGHRA and YSYEKL. The CDR3 consists of 15 residues.